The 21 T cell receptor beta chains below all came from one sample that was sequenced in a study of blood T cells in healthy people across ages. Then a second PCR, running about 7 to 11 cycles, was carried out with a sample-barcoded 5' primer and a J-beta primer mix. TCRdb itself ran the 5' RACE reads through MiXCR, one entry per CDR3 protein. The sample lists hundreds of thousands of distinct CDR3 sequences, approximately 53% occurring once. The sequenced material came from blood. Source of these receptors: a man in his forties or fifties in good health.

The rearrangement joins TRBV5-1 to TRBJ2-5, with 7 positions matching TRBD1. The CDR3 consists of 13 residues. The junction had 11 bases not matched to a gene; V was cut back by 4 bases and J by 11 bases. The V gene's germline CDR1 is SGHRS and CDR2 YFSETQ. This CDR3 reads CASSPNRGPGQYF. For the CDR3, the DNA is TGCGCCAGCAGCCCCAACAGGGGACCGGGGCAGTACTTC.

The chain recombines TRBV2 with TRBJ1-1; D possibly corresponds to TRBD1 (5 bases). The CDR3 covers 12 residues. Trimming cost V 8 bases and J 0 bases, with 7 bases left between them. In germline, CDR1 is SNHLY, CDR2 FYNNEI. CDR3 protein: CASQGLNTEAFF. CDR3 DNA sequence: TGTGCCAGCCAGGGACTGAACACTGAAGCTTTCTTT.

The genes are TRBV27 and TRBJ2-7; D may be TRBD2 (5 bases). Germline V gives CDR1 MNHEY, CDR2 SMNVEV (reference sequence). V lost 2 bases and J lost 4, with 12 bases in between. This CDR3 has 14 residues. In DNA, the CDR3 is TGTGCCAGCAGTTTAGGGCCACGGGGATACGAGCAGTACTTC. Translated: CASSLGPRGYEQYF.

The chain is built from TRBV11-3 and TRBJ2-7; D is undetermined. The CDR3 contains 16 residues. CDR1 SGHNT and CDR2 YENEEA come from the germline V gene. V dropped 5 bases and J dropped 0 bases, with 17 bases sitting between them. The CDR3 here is CASSPKGEHFSYEQYF. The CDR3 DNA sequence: TGTGCCAGCAGCCCGAAGGGCGAACACTTCTCCTACGAGCAGTACTTC.

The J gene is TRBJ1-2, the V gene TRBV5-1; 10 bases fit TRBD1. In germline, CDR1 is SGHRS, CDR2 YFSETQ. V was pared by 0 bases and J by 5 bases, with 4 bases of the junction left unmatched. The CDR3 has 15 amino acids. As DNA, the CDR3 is TGCGCCAGCAGCTTGGCCCTGGGACAGGGGTATGGCTACACCTTC. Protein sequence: CASSLALGQGYGYTF.

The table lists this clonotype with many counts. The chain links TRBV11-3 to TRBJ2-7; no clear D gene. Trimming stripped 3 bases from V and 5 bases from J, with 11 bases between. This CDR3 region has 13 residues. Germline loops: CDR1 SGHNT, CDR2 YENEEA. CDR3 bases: TGTGCCAGCAGCTTGGGATCCAGCCACGAGCAGTACTTC. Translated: CASSLGSSHEQYF.

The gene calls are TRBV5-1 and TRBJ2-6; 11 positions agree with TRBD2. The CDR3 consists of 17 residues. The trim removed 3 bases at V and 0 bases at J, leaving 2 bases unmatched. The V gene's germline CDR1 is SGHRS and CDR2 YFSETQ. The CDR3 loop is CASSSTSGSSGANVLTF. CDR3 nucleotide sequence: TGCGCCAGCAGCTCTACTAGCGGGAGCTCTGGGGCCAACGTCCTGACTTTC.

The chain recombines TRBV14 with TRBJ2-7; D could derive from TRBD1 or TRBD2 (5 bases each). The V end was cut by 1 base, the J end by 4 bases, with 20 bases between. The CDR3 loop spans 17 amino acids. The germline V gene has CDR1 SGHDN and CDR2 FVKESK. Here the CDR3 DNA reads TGTGCCAGCAGCCAAGCTGCGATGGGGACCTCCTCTTACGAGCAGTACTTC. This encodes CASSQAAMGTSSYEQYF. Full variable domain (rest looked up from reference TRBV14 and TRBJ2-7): EAGVTQFPSHSVIEKGQTVTLRCDPISGHDNLYWYRRVMGKEIKFLLHFVKESKQDESGMPNNRFLAERTGGTYSTLKVQPAELEDSGVYFCASSQAAMGTSSYEQYFGPGTRLTVT.

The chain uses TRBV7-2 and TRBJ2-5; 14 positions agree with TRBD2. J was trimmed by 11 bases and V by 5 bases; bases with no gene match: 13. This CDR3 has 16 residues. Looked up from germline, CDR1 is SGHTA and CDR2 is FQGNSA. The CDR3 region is CASSAAGTSGSDEQYF. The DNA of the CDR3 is TGTGCCAGCAGCGCAGCCGGGACTAGCGGGAGCGATGAGCAGTACTTC. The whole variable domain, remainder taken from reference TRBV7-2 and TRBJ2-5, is GAGVSQSPSNKVTEKGKDVELRCDPISGHTALYWYRQSLGQGLEFLIYFQGNSAPDKSGLPSDRFSAERTGGSVSTLTIQRTQQEDSAVYLCASSAAGTSGSDEQYFGPGTRLLVL.

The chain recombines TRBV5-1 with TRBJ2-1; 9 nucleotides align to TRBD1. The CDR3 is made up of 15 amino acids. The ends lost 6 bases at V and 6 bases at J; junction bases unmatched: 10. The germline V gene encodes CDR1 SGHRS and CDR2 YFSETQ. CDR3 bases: TGCGCCAGCAACCCGACAGGGGGAAGGTTCAATGAGCAGTTCTTC. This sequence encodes CASNPTGGRFNEQFF.

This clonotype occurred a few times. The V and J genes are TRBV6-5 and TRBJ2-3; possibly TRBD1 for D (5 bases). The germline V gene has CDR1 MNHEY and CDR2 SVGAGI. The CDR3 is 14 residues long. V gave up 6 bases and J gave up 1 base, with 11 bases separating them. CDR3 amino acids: CASSRVGRTDTQYF. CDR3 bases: TGTGCCAGCAGCAGGGTAGGGCGCACAGATACGCAGTATTTT.

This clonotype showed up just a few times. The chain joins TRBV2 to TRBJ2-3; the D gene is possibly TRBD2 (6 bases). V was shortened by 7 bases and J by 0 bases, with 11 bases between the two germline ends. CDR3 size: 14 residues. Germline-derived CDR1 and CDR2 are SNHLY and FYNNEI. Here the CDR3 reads CASKAGGSTDTQYF. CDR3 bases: TGTGCCAGCAAGGCAGGAGGGAGCACAGATACGCAGTATTTT. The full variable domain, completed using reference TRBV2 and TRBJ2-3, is EPEVTQTPSHQVTQMGQEVILRCVPISNHLYFYWYRQILGQKVEFLVSFYNNEISEKSEIFDDQFSVERPDGSNFTLKIRSTKLEDSAMYFCASKAGGSTDTQYFGPGTRLTVL.

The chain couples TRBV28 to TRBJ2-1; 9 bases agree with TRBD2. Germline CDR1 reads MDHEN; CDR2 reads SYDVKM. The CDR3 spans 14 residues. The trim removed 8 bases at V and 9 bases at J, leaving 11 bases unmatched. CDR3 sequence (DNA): TGTGCCAGCTCTCGGCTAGCGGGAAGAGCTGAGCAGTTCTTC. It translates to CASSRLAGRAEQFF.

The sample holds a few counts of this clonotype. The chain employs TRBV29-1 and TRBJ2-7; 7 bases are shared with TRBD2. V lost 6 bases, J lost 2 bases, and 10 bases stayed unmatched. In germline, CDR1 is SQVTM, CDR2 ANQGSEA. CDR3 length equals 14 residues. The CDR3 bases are TGCAGCGTACTAAGGGAGGGCTCCCCCTACGAGCAGTACTTC. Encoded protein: CSVLREGSPYEQYF.

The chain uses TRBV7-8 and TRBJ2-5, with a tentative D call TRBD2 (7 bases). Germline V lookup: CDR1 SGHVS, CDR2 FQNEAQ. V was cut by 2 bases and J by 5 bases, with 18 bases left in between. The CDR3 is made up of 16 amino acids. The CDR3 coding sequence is TGTGCCAGCAGCTTAAGGGGAGGGGGAGGGGGTGAGACCCAGTACTTC. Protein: CASSLRGGGGGETQYF.

Here the CDR3 DNA reads TGCGCCAGCAGCCAAGAACCCCACTATAGCAATCAGCCCCAGCATTTT. This sequence encodes CASSQEPHYSNQPQHF. This chain joins TRBV4-1 and TRBJ1-5; D is undetermined. The CDR3 is made up of 16 amino acids. The V end was cut by 0 bases, the J end by 0 bases, with 9 bases between. Per germline, CDR1 MGHRA and CDR2 YSYEKL.

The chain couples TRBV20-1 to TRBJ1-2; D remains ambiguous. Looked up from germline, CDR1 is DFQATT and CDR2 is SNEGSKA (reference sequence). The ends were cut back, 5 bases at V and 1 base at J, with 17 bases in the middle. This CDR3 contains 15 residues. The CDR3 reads CSAEGAPGYNYGYTF. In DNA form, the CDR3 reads TGCAGTGCTGAGGGAGCCCCAGGTTATAACTATGGCTACACCTTC.

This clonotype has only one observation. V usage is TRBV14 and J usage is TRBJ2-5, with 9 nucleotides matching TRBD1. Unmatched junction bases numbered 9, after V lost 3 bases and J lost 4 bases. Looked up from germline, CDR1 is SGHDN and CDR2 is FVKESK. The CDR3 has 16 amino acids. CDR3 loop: CASSHLPGQGSETQYF. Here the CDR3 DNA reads TGTGCCAGCAGCCACCTACCGGGACAGGGATCAGAGACCCAGTACTTC.

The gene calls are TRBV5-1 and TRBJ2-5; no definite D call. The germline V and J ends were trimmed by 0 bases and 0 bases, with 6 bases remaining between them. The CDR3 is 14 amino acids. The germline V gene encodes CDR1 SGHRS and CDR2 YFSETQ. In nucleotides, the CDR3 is TGCGCCAGCAGCTTGGTGGTGTACCAAGAGACCCAGTACTTC. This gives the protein CASSLVVYQETQYF.

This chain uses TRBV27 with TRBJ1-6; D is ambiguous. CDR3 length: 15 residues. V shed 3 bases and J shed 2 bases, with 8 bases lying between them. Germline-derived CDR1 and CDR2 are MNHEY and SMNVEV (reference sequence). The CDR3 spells CASSFMAPYNSPLHF. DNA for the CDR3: TGTGCCAGCAGTTTCATGGCACCCTATAATTCACCCCTCCACTTT.

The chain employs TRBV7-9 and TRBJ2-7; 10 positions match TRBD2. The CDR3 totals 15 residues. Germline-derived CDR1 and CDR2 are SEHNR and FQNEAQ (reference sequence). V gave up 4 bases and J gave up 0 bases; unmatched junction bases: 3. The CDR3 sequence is CASSSVAGGSYEQYF. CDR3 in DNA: TGTGCCAGCAGCTCGGTAGCGGGAGGCTCCTACGAGCAGTACTTC.